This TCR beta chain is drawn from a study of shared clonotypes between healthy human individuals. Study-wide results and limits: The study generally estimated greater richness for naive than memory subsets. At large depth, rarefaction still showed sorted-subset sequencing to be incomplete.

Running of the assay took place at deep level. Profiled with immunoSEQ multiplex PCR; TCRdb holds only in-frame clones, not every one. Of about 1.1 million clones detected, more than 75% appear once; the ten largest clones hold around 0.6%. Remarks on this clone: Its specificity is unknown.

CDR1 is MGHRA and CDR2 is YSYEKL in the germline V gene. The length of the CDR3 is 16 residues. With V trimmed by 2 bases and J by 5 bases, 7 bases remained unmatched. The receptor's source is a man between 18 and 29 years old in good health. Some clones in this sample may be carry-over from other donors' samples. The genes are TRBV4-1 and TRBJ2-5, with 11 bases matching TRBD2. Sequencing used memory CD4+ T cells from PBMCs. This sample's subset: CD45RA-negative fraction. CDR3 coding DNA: TGCGCCAGCAGCCAACTTTTACTAGCGGGAGTTGAGACCCAGTACTTC. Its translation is CASSQLLLAGVETQYF.